These T cell receptor beta chains were read from a single sample in a study of cytomegalovirus exposure and HLA in healthy donors. Data came from immunoSEQ multiplex PCR; TCRdb stores just in-frame clones and leaves some out. The sample consists of over 200,000 clones, around 89% of them appearing once. The sequenced sample consisted of PBMCs. These receptors originate from a young woman in good health and CMV-seronegative. Each CDR3 is given without its conserved first and last residue. The size entry is marked missing in some rows and otherwise reads once, few, many or a size class.

length,V,size,CDR3
14,TRBV9,-,ASSVEDRVSYNEQF
11,TRBV15,-,ATARQGNQPQH
14,TRBV7-2,-,ASSLNPGVNTDTQY
14,TRBV7-3,-,ASSLSPRDRADEQY
11,TRBV6-5,once,ASSQGRISPLH
13,TRBV18,-,ASTFSGTQNTEAF
11,TRBV10-3,-,AIRWEGDSPLH
12,TRBV11-3,-,ASSFEYMNTEAF
15,TRBV11-2,-,ASSRIFPRSSYNEQF
14,TRBV5-5,-,ASSPGLAGVAYEQY
9,TRBV20-1,once,SVPKQATQY
12,TRBV6-6,-,AISRSGKNTEAF
17,TRBV7-9,-,ASSLGVGGVRGHTGELF
12,TRBV27,once,ASSFRDNNEKLF
14,TRBV19,-,ASSMGNFGGKETQY
11,TRBV7-9,-,ASTKSGSGPQY
14,TRBV4-3,-,ASSQGGQGYTDTQY
15,TRBV5-1,-,ASSSRISGSSSYEQY
11,TRBV7-3,-,ASSSQGDTEAF
12,TRBV9,-,ASSVGGSNTEAF
13,TRBV9,-,ASSVERGTDYGYT
13,TRBV7-3,-,ASSPGVLRSNEQF
11,TRBV12-2,-,ASRPQDLYEQY
13,TRBV2,once,ATSRERGLTDTQY
12,TRBV13,few,ASSLDRVNSPLH
18,TRBV2,-,ASSERRWASADSGANVLT
13,TRBV15,-,ATSGRLGQLSPQH
14,TRBV2,-,ASGQGEGVSNYGYT
13,TRBV4-1,-,ASSLRDRDLNGYT
12,TRBV11-3,few,ASSSYKNTGELF
15,TRBV5-1,-,ASSLEGQGGPGYGYT
13,TRBV2,-,ASSEQQASGNTIY
13,TRBV5-1,few,ASRLAGLSTDTQY
9,TRBV20-1,-,SAILQGVVT
13,TRBV6-6,-,ASSYPGQGASPLH
14,TRBV4-3,-,ASSQDTGTNTGELF
8,TRBV2,-,ASSVNTQY
14,TRBV4-1,once,ASSQPTTGRGNGYT
15,TRBV7-2,-,ASSLEPGAEGGDTQY
12,TRBV15,-,AVEGLANTGELF
14,TRBV9,-,ASSVGLAEIQETQY
11,TRBV7-2,-,ASSPDRGWSAF
14,TRBV4-2,-,ASSRDTSGSVNEQF
9,TRBV29-1,-,SVGERETQY
11,TRBV9,-,ASTQGADYGYT
13,TRBV7-2,-,ASSLTTGRNEKLF
10,TRBV4-1,-,ASSQDLNEQF
14,TRBV4-1,-,ASSQAGTSYTGELF
13,TRBV6-5,-,ASSLLTGGVREQF
10,TRBV4-1,-,ASSQGGGELF
15,TRBV7-9,-,ASSLAKTGTTNEKLF
11,TRBV6-1,-,ASSSNRGYEQY
13,TRBV14,-,ASSQVDTGGDGYT
13,TRBV5-1,-,ASSYYRRGNEKLF
12,TRBV11-3,-,ASIETVSSYEQY
13,TRBV6-1,few,ASSESHRVDYGYT
13,TRBV9,-,ASSQGLAAGPVQY
13,TRBV13,-,ASSHLAGGYNEQF
13,TRBV4-1,-,ASSQGVRALETQY
14,TRBV7-3,-,ASSAQGAGMNTEAF